This passage covers 10 T cell receptor beta chains from one sample sequenced in a study of response to subunit inactivated influenza vaccine. TCRdb itself ran the RT-PCR reads through MiXCR, one entry per CDR3 protein. The sample contains 400,000 to 650,000 distinct CDR3 sequences, 6.5% to 8% of which appear only once. Sequenced here: PBMCs from blood, sampled around 2 years after vaccination. Every receptor here comes from a man aged 50-75 years who received an inactivated influenza vaccine.

The V call is TRBV28, the J call TRBJ1-5, with TRBD1 matching over 8 bases. V lost 6 bases to trimming and J lost 4 bases; unmatched junction nucleotides: 5. The CDR3 runs 14 residues. CDR1 is MDHEN and CDR2 is SYDVKM in the germline V gene. CDR3 nucleotides: TGTGCCAGCAGGAGGACAGGGACGAATCAGCCCCAGCATTTT. Translating gives CASRRTGTNQPQHF. The complete variable domain, with remaining parts taken from reference TRBV28 and TRBJ1-5, reads DVKVTQSSRYLVKRTGEKVFLECVQDMDHENMFWYRQDPGLGLRLIYFSYDVKMKEKGDIPEGYSVSREKKERFSLILESASTNQTSMYLCASRRTGTNQPQHFGDGTRLSIL.

V gene TRBV5-1 combines with J gene TRBJ2-5; TRBD1 matches 12 bases. Per the germline V gene, CDR1 is SGHRS and CDR2 is YFSETQ. This CDR3 has 15 residues. Trimming removed 4 bases from V and 4 bases from J; junction bases left unmatched: 5. The CDR3, as DNA: TGCGCCAGCAGCAAGGGACAGGGGGCTAGAGAGACCCAGTACTTC. Protein product: CASSKGQGARETQYF.

This clonotype was detected ten times or more. The chain joins TRBV12-3 or TRBV12-4 to TRBJ1-1, with 7 nucleotides matching TRBD1. Trimming took 6 bases from V and 4 from J; bases not matched to a gene: 8. The CDR3 covers 14 residues. CDR3 nucleotides: TGTGCCAGCAGGTGGGGTGCAGGGGGCACTGAAGCTTTCTTT. Translated: CASRWGAGGTEAFF.

This clonotype was observed a few times. V gene TRBV4-3 combines with J gene TRBJ2-1; 8 nucleotides agree with TRBD2. CDR1 is LGHNA and CDR2 is YSLEER in the germline V gene. There are 13 residues in the CDR3. The V and J ends lost 0 bases and 10 bases, in that order; junction bases with no gene match: 2. The CDR3 loop reads CASSQETSGEQFF. CDR3 sequence (DNA): TGCGCCAGCAGCCAAGAAACTAGCGGAGAGCAGTTCTTC.

This clonotype was observed a handful of times. The V call is TRBV14, the J call TRBJ2-1; TRBD1 agrees at 8 bases. J was trimmed by 7 bases and V by 1 base; bases with no gene match: 9. CDR3 length: 16 residues. CDR1 and CDR2 from the germline V gene are SGHDN and FVKESK. CDR3 nucleotide sequence: TGTGCCAGCAGCCAAGTCCAGGGGGCATCGTGGAATGAGCAGTTCTTC. This encodes CASSQVQGASWNEQFF.

This clonotype has only a few counts. The V call is TRBV2, the J call TRBJ1-4; no clear D gene. Germline V CDR1 and CDR2: SNHLY, FYNNEI. This CDR3 contains 12 residues. Deletions cut 7 bases from V and 4 bases from J, with 7 bases between. The chain's CDR3 is CASMLSNEKLFF. CDR3 DNA sequence: TGTGCCAGCATGCTCAGTAATGAAAAACTGTTTTTT.

The rearrangement joins TRBV15 to TRBJ2-7; D could derive from TRBD1 or TRBD2 (5 bases each). Trimming left V 0 bases short and J 0 bases short, with 12 bases between. This CDR3 has 16 amino acids. Per germline, CDR1 LNHNV and CDR2 YYDKDF (reference sequence). As DNA, the CDR3 is TGTGCCACCAGCAGAGATGTGGGGGTGGGCTCCTACGAGCAGTACTTC. It encodes CATSRDVGVGSYEQYF.

This clonotype was seen ten or more times. V gene TRBV28 combines with J gene TRBJ2-5; 11 bases agree with TRBD2. With V trimmed by 9 bases and J by 4 bases, 4 bases remained unmatched. The length of the CDR3 is 13 residues. CDR1 is MDHEN, CDR2 SYDVKM, per germline. The CDR3 coding sequence is TGTGCCAGTGGGACTAGCGGTAGAGAGACCCAGTACTTC. Protein product: CASGTSGRETQYF.

This clonotype was detected only a few times. This chain links TRBV5-1 with TRBJ1-1, with a tentative D call TRBD1 (6 bases). Trimming cost V 4 bases and J 8 bases, with 18 bases left between them. The germline CDR1 and CDR2 sequences are SGHRS and YFSETQ. The CDR3 loop spans 14 amino acids. CDR3 protein: CASSPLQGPREAFF. The CDR3 DNA sequence: TGCGCCAGCAGCCCCCTTCAGGGGCCCCGCGAAGCTTTCTTT.

This clonotype turned up a few times. V is TRBV12-3 or TRBV12-4 and J is TRBJ2-2; TRBD2 matches at 9 bases. The CDR3 spans 15 residues. Germline trimming cut 6 bases from V and 1 base from J; bases unmatched to any gene: 3. CDR3: CASRRAGGNTGELFF. CDR3 DNA sequence: TGTGCCAGCAGGCGAGCGGGGGGGAACACCGGGGAGCTGTTTTTT.